Each of the 13 T cell receptor beta chains below was sequenced from the same sample in a study of T cells in Graves' hyperthyroidism and ophthalmopathy. RNA transcripts gave rise to amplified TCR beta CDR3 regions. The HTBI set primed first-round TCR CDR3 RT-PCR. Each CDR3 protein gets one entry after TCRdb re-called the multiplex PCR reads with MiXCR. Of hundreds of thousands of distinct CDR3 sequences listed, 18% were seen once; the top ten hold around 15%. Sequencing was carried out using blood. Receptors were obtained from a woman between 50 and 59 years old with Graves' hyperthyroidism that later progressed to Graves' ophthalmopathy.

This clonotype was detected many times. The chain joins TRBV2 to TRBJ1-4, with D hard to call. Trimming took off 2 bases at V and 4 bases at J, with 14 bases between the two ends. Looked up from germline, CDR1 is SNHLY and CDR2 is FYNNEI. This CDR3 spans 16 amino acids. CDR3 amino acids: CASSEQERQINEKLFF. The DNA for the CDR3 is TGTGCCAGCAGTGAACAAGAGCGGCAGATTAATGAAAAACTGTTTTTT. Full variable domain (remainder filled in from reference TRBV2 and TRBJ1-4): EPEVTQTPSHQVTQMGQEVILRCVPISNHLYFYWYRQILGQKVEFLVSFYNNEISEKSEIFDDQFSVERPDGSNFTLKIRSTKLEDSAMYFCASSEQERQINEKLFFGSGTQLSVL.

The gene calls are TRBV2 and TRBJ1-1, with D hard to call. Germline V gene lookup returns CDR1 SNHLY and CDR2 FYNNEI. The CDR3 is 12 residues long. Trimming removed 6 bases at V and 6 bases at J, with 11 bases between. This CDR3 is CASRPTGPEAFF. The CDR3 nucleotides are TGTGCCAGCAGACCAACCGGGCCTGAAGCTTTCTTT.

This clonotype was counted many times. The chain has TRBV18 and TRBJ1-1; D unclear. CDR3 length: 16 amino acids. Germline assignment: CDR1 KGHSH and CDR2 LQKENI. The germline V and J ends were trimmed by 3 bases and 0 bases, with 14 bases remaining between them. As DNA, the CDR3 is TGTGCCAGCTCACCGTATGCTAATGTGATGAACACTGAAGCTTTCTTT. Amino acid sequence: CASSPYANVMNTEAFF.

This clonotype was seen ten or more times. The gene calls are TRBV29-1 and TRBJ2-3; D is possibly TRBD2 (5 bases). The V and J ends lost 3 bases and 0 bases respectively, with 25 bases between them. Germline V gene sequence: CDR1 SQVTM, CDR2 ANQGSEA. CDR3 length equals 19 residues. CDR3 protein: CSVDVRRVRAAASTDTQYF. The CDR3 DNA follows: TGCAGCGTTGATGTTCGGCGGGTGCGGGCGGCAGCTAGCACAGATACGCAGTATTTT.

About this clonotype itself: The junction differs from germline at one of its ends, possibly a read error. The chain joins TRBV20-1 to TRBJ2-6; D unresolved. CDR1 and CDR2 from the germline V gene are DFQATT and SNEGSKA (reference sequence). This CDR3 spans 10 amino acids. The CDR3: CSASHGYLAF. The CDR3 region has the DNA TGCAGTGCTAGTCATGGCTACCTGGCTTTC.

There are many counts of this clonotype. The chain employs TRBV7-9 and TRBJ1-4; TRBD1 agrees at 9 bases. Unmatched junction bases numbered 4, after V lost 4 bases and J lost 7 bases. CDR3 length equals 14 residues. CDR1 SEHNR and CDR2 FQNEAQ come from the germline V gene (reference sequence). CDR3 bases: TGTGCCAGCAGCTCGGGACAGGGACGTGAAAAACTGTTTTTT. Translation: CASSSGQGREKLFF.

This clonotype has a count of ten or more. The chain links TRBV30 to TRBJ1-1; D remains ambiguous. The germline V and J ends were trimmed by 0 bases and 10 bases, with 15 bases remaining between them. The CDR3 runs to 13 residues. Germline V lookup: CDR1 GTSNPN, CDR2 SVGIG (reference sequence). The CDR3 loop is CAWSVWPGKGAFF. DNA of the CDR3: TGTGCCTGGAGTGTATGGCCGGGAAAGGGAGCTTTCTTT.

This clonotype has ten or more counts. The chain is built from TRBV20-1 and TRBJ1-1, with TRBD1 matching 7 bases. The length of the CDR3 is 15 residues. Trimming removed 0 bases from V and 0 bases from J; junction bases left unmatched: 4. Germline V gene data show CDR1 as DFQATT and CDR2 as SNEGSKA (reference sequence). The CDR3 sequence is CSARDAGQLNTEAFF. CDR3 nucleotides: TGCAGTGCTAGAGATGCGGGACAGTTGAACACTGAAGCTTTCTTT.

This clonotype was counted many times. This rearrangement joins TRBV2 to TRBJ2-5; TRBD1 might be the D (6 bases). The CDR3 extends over 13 amino acids. Germline V gene sequence: CDR1 SNHLY, CDR2 FYNNEI. Trimming removed 8 bases at V and 4 bases at J, with 14 bases between. In DNA form, the CDR3 reads TGTGCCAGCCTGAGGGGGAACGGAGAGACCCAGTACTTC. It translates to CASLRGNGETQYF.

The chain joins TRBV20-1 to TRBJ2-7; 8 nucleotides line up with TRBD2. CDR3 length: 18 amino acids. CDR1 DFQATT and CDR2 SNEGSKA come from the germline V gene (reference sequence). V lost 0 bases and J lost 0; bases outside the gene matches: 13. The chain's CDR3 is CSARDRSGGLISSYEQYF. CDR3 DNA sequence: TGCAGTGCTAGAGATAGGAGCGGGGGCCTCATTAGCTCCTACGAGCAGTACTTC.

This clonotype was counted ten times or more. The chain employs TRBV20-1 and TRBJ2-7; D is undetermined. Looked up from germline, CDR1 is DFQATT and CDR2 is SNEGSKA (reference sequence). Trimming took off 6 bases at V and 2 bases at J, with 17 bases between the two ends. The CDR3 covers 14 residues. CDR3 loop: CSALEGTDPYEQYF. CDR3 DNA: TGCAGTGCCCTAGAAGGTACTGACCCCTACGAGCAGTACTTC.

In its sample, this clonotype was seen a few times. This chain joins TRBV27 and TRBJ1-4; a possible D gene is TRBD1 (6 bases). This CDR3 comprises 15 residues. The germline CDR1 and CDR2 sequences are MNHEY and SMNVEV (reference sequence). V lost 4 bases and J lost 12, with 21 bases in between. The CDR3 is CASSSPDRGGGELFF. CDR3 nucleotide sequence: TGTGCCAGCAGTTCCCCGGACAGAGGGGGTGGGGAACTGTTTTTT.

This clonotype was recorded at least ten times. The rearrangement joins TRBV9 to TRBJ1-5, with a possible D match to TRBD1 (5 bases). CDR3 size: 15 residues. Trimming pared 4 bases from V and 1 base from J, leaving 12 bases between. Germline-derived CDR1 and CDR2 are SGDLS and YYNGEE. This chain's CDR3 is CASSIGTESNQPQHF. The DNA for the CDR3 is TGTGCCAGCAGCATAGGGACGGAGAGCAATCAGCCCCAGCATTTT.